The table lists the clone carrying this T cell receptor beta chain with many counts. The V gene end was trimmed by 2 bases and the J gene end by 2 bases; junction bases not matched to a gene: 10. The CDR3 loop spans 17 amino acids. The V gene's germline CDR1 is GTSNPN and CDR2 SVGIG (reference sequence). Previously described methods and listed TCR primers were employed for the bulk TCR libraries. TCRdb ran MiXCR on the PCR reads and lists one entry per CDR3 protein. Of about 510,000 distinct CDR3 sequences listed, about 25% are singletons. This record comes from a study of molecular identifiers for immune sequencing clone quantification. Study details: The replicates split RNA from roughly 20,000 or 100,000 naive CD8 cells five ways and sequenced four.

Sequencing was done on a sample of naive CD8+ T cells from blood, with Jurkat cell RNA spiked in. This sample's subset: FACS-sorted CD8+CD4-CCR7+CD45RA+ naive T cells. The V and J genes are TRBV30 and TRBJ2-1; TRBD2 matches 9 bases. This receptor was identified in a human donor in good health. Some libraries in this study had Jurkat cell RNA spiked in. The CDR3 region is CAWSLSGRRGAYNEQFF. In DNA form, the CDR3 reads TGTGCCTGGAGTCTTAGCGGGAGAAGAGGGGCCTACAATGAGCAGTTCTTC.